This T cell receptor beta chain is from a study of blood T cells in healthy people across ages. Points from the study as a whole: Age brought a roughly linear fall in TCR beta diversity measured per million T cells.

A sample-barcoded 5' primer and a J-beta primer mix were used in a second PCR of roughly 7 to 11 cycles. TCRdb recomputed calls from the 5' RACE reads with MiXCR, one row per CDR3 protein. The repertoire holds around 800,000 distinct CDR3 sequences, about 48% seen once, with roughly 37% in the top ten. In regard to this clonotype: As yet, its antigen is unknown.

The sequenced sample consisted of blood. The TCR comes from a man older than 75 in good health.

CDR3 amino acids: CASSSRGIHEQYF. Here the CDR3 DNA reads TGTGCCAGCAGCTCAAGGGGGATCCACGAGCAGTACTTC. V usage is TRBV27 and J usage is TRBJ2-7, with D possibly matching TRBD1 (6 bases). The CDR3 contains 13 residues. The germline CDR1 and CDR2 sequences are MNHEY and SMNVEV (reference sequence). With 6 bases removed from V and 5 bases from J, the gap between germline ends came to 14 bases.